A selection of T cell receptor beta chains follows, all from one sample in a study of cytomegalovirus exposure and HLA in healthy donors. This table comes from immunoSEQ multiplex PCR, and its TCRdb copy is limited to in-frame clones, with some not included. This sample's table reports more than 140,000 clones. Input material: PBMCs. The receptors here all came from a woman aged 18-29 years in good health and CMV-seronegative. The CDR3 runs from the conserved cysteine through the conserved F or W. D genes are given only for firm matches.

.	TRBJ1-2	TRBV6-1	TGTGCCAGCAGTGAAGAGACCAAGGGACTATATGGCTACACCTTC	CASSEETKGLYGYTF
TRBD1	TRBJ1-4	TRBV15	TGTGCCACCAGCAGAGGCGGGACAGGGCATGAAAAACTGTTTTTT	CATSRGGTGHEKLFF
.	TRBJ2-1	TRBV18	TGTGCCAGCTCACCAGGGACTGATGAGCAGTTCTTC	CASSPGTDEQFF
.	TRBJ2-3	TRBV15	TGTGCCACCAGCGTGGGCCCCGGTGGAACAGATACGCAGTATTTT	CATSVGPGGTDTQYF
TRBD1	TRBJ1-1	TRBV27	TGTGCCAGCAGCGAATCAGGGGGTATTGAAGCTTTCTTT	CASSESGGIEAFF
.	TRBJ2-5	TRBV28	TGTGCCAGCAGTTTAAACCTACACCAAGAGACCCAGTACTTC	CASSLNLHQETQYF
TRBD1	TRBJ2-7	TRBV7-9	TGTGCCAGCAGCCGGACAGGGTTGCACGAGCAGTACTTC	CASSRTGLHEQYF
TRBD1	TRBJ2-7	TRBV29-1	TGCAGCGCGTCCGAGACAGGGGTCTCCTACGAGCAGTACTTC	CSASETGVSYEQYF
.	TRBJ2-5	TRBV29-1	TGCAGCGTTGACCAGATGTGGTTGGAGACCCAGTACTTC	CSVDQMWLETQYF
TRBD2	TRBJ2-1	TRBV5-8	TGTGCCAGCAGCTTAATGCCGGGACTAGCCTACAATGAGCAGTTCTTC	CASSLMPGLAYNEQFF
.	TRBJ1-5	TRBV30	TGTGCCTGGAGTGTACGTCGGCAGGGCAATCAGCCCCAGCATTTT	CAWSVRRQGNQPQHF
.	TRBJ1-1	TRBV19	TGTGCCAGTAGTAATAATATGAACACTGAAGCTTTCTTT	CASSNNMNTEAFF
.	TRBJ2-1	TRBV5-4	TGTGCCAGCAGGCTCAGGTCGGGAGTGTCCTACAATGAGCAGTTCTTC	CASRLRSGVSYNEQFF
TRBD1	TRBJ2-5	TRBV7-2	TGTGCCAGCAGCAAGAGACAGGGGGGACCTATGGAGACCCAGTACTTC	CASSKRQGGPMETQYF
TRBD1	TRBJ1-6	TRBV6-5	TGTGCCAGCAGTTCCTTACAGGGGGATTCACCCCTCCACTTT	CASSSLQGDSPLHF
.	TRBJ1-1	TRBV29-1	TGCAGCGTTGAAACGGGGAACACTGAAGCTTTCTTT	CSVETGNTEAFF
TRBD2	TRBJ2-7	TRBV7-6	TGTGCCAGCAGCTCGCACAATAGCGGGAGATCTCCTTACGAGCAGTACTTC	CASSSHNSGRSPYEQYF
.	TRBJ1-1	TRBV6-1	TGTGCCAGCAGTGAATACCCCCCGGCGGGGAACACTGAAGCTTTCTTT	CASSEYPPAGNTEAFF
TRBD1	TRBJ2-5	TRBV9	TGTGCCAGCAGCGTAGCCCCTGGACAGGGAGAGACCCAGTACTTC	CASSVAPGQGETQYF
TRBD1	TRBJ1-1	TRBV2	TGTGCCAGTAAGCGGGACAGGGGAGCCACTGAAGCTTTCTTT	CASKRDRGATEAFF
.	TRBJ1-4	TRBV29-1	TGCAGCGTTGAATTTGGAGCAGGGCGTGAAAAACTGTTTTTT	CSVEFGAGREKLFF
TRBD1	TRBJ1-1	TRBV25-1	TGTGCCAGCAGTGCCTGGACAGGGCGGGTGTACACTGAAGCTTTCTTT	CASSAWTGRVYTEAFF
TRBD2	TRBJ2-1	TRBV7-9	TGTGCCAGCCTCATATCCTCGCGGGAGATATCCTACAATGAGCAGTTCTTC	CASLISSREISYNEQFF
.	TRBJ2-3	TRBV5-1	TGCGCCAGCAGCCAAGAAAGAGCCAGGACTGTTTTACCAGATACGCAGTGTTTT	CASSQERARTVLPDTQCF
.	TRBJ2-2	TRBV19	TGTGCCAGTAGTAGTGAGACAACGAACACCGGGGAGCTGTTTTTT	CASSSETTNTGELFF
.	TRBJ2-1	TRBV9	TGTGCCAGCAGCGTAGCTTCGCTAGCGATCTACAATGAGCAGTTCTTC	CASSVASLAIYNEQFF
.	TRBJ2-5	TRBV29-1	TGCAGCGTTGTTGGGGCAGCTGAAGAGACCCAGTACTTC	CSVVGAAEETQYF
.	TRBJ1-1	TRBV4-3	TGCGCCAGCAGCGATGTTGGGGGCCCTGAAGCTTTCTTT	CASSDVGGPEAFF
.	TRBJ1-1	TRBV30	TGTGCCCGTCAGTCTCCTTTCACTGAAGCTTTCTTT	CARQSPFTEAFF
TRBD2	TRBJ2-2	TRBV7-6	TGTGCCAGCAGCCAGACTAGCGGGAGAGGGGAGCTGTTTTTT	CASSQTSGRGELFF
.	TRBJ2-1	TRBV4-2	TGTGCCAGCAGCCAATCTGAGTGGGAGAGCAATGAGCAGTTCTTC	CASSQSEWESNEQFF
.	TRBJ1-1	TRBV19	TGTGCCAGTAGTATGACCGACTATGTTACTGAAGCTTTCTTT	CASSMTDYVTEAFF
TRBD1	TRBJ1-5	TRBV18	TGTGCCAGCTCACCGTCGACAGGGCTTAGCAATCAGCCCCAGCATTTT	CASSPSTGLSNQPQHF
.	TRBJ2-3	TRBV7-9	TGTGCCAGCAGCTCGACAGGGAAGGGAGGTGGGGATACGCAGTATTTT	CASSSTGKGGGDTQYF
TRBD1	TRBJ2-7	TRBV6-5	TGTGCCAGCAGTGCACCGGGACAGGACTACGAGCAGTACTTC	CASSAPGQDYEQYF
TRBD2	TRBJ2-1	TRBV7-3	TGTGCCAGCAGCTTAACGACTAGCGGTTACAATGAGCAGTTCTTC	CASSLTTSGYNEQFF
.	TRBJ1-3	TRBV9	TGTGCCAGCAGCGCTCCACGGCGAGGAGGGACTGGAAACACCATATATTTT	CASSAPRRGGTGNTIYF
.	TRBJ1-5	TRBV4-2	TGTGCCAGCAGCCAAGATATAGCCATGACGATGGTAAGCAATCAGCCCCAGCATTTT	CASSQDIAMTMVSNQPQHF
TRBD2	TRBJ2-1	TRBV2	TGTGCCAGCGAGAGCGGGAGTTTCAATGAGCAGTTCTTC	CASESGSFNEQFF
TRBD1	TRBJ1-2	TRBV28	TGTGCCAGCAGTCCCGGACAGGGGGCGTCCTATGGCTACACCTTC	CASSPGQGASYGYTF
TRBD2	TRBJ2-7	TRBV9	TGTGCCAGCAGCGTAGGGGGACTAGCCCCCTTCAGCGAGCAGTACTTC	CASSVGGLAPFSEQYF
TRBD2	TRBJ2-3	TRBV18	TGTGCCAGCTCACCACTTCTAGGCGGGAGCGCAGATACGCAGTATTTT	CASSPLLGGSADTQYF
.	TRBJ2-1	TRBV15	TGTGCCACCAGCAGAGATGCAATGTCTGTTGCGGGTGAGCAGTTCTTC	CATSRDAMSVAGEQFF
TRBD1	TRBJ1-2	TRBV5-5	TGTGCCAGCAGTGCGACAGGGGGCTATGGCTACACCTTC	CASSATGGYGYTF
.	TRBJ1-2	TRBV18	TGTGCCAGCTCACCACCGTCCCGTCATGGCTACACCTTC	CASSPPSRHGYTF
.	TRBJ2-1	TRBV4-1	TGCGCCAGCAGTCGCCCCGGCGGATCCGCCTACAATGAGCAGTTCTTC	CASSRPGGSAYNEQFF
.	TRBJ2-6	TRBV7-9	TGTGCCAGCAGCTCCCCCCAGGGGAGTAGCGCTGGGGCCAACGTCCTGACTTTC	CASSSPQGSSAGANVLTF
TRBD1	TRBJ1-6	TRBV2	TGTGCCAGCAGCAGGACGGACAGGGATAATTCACCCCTCCACTTT	CASSRTDRDNSPLHF
TRBD2	TRBJ2-3	TRBV30	TGTGCCTGCACCAAAAATAGCGGGAACCAAGATACGCAGTATTTT	CACTKNSGNQDTQYF